A selection of T cell receptor beta chains follows, all from one sample in a study of T cell repertoires in cytomegalovirus infection. TCRdb re-derived calls from the reads in MiXCR, one entry per CDR3 protein. The sample contains roughly 300,000 distinct CDR3 sequences, 8% to 10% of which appear only once. The sample comprised PBMCs. These receptors were obtained from a human donor in good health (CMV status not recorded). Some clones in this sample may be carry-over from other donors' samples. CDR3s include the opening cysteine and the closing phenylalanine or tryptophan. The order of the fields is CDR3 protein, CDR3 DNA, V gene, J gene, clone size, CDR3 length, D gene. D genes are given only for firm matches. Expanded clones get a size class; other rows say once, few or many, or leave the size out.

CDR3: CASSLGGTSLNEQFF
DNA: TGCGCCAGCAGCCTAGGTGGGACTAGTTTGAATGAGCAGTTCTTC
V: TRBV4-3
J: TRBJ2-1
size: NA
length: 15
D: TRBD2

CDR3: CASSPVESSYEQYF
DNA: TGCGCCAGCAGCCCAGTAGAAAGCTCCTACGAGCAGTACTTC
V: TRBV4-1
J: TRBJ2-7
size: NA
length: 14
D: NA

CDR3: CASSLAPGQGHGYTF
DNA: TGTGCCAGCAGCTTAGCACCGGGACAGGGCCATGGCTACACCTTC
V: TRBV7-2
J: TRBJ1-2
size: many
length: 15
D: TRBD1

CDR3: CASSMQGARNQPQHF
DNA: TGTGCCAGTAGTATGCAGGGGGCCAGGAATCAGCCCCAGCATTTT
V: TRBV19
J: TRBJ1-5
size: NA
length: 15
D: TRBD1

CDR3: CASSRRMDVAETQYF
DNA: TGTGCCAGCAGCAGGCGGATGGACGTTGCGGAGACCCAGTACTTC
V: TRBV5-3
J: TRBJ2-5
size: NA
length: 15
D: NA

CDR3: CASSAPRQGKNIQYF
DNA: TGTGCCAGCAGTGCCCCCCGACAGGGGAAAAACATTCAGTACTTC
V: TRBV7-9
J: TRBJ2-4
size: few
length: 15
D: TRBD1

CDR3: CASSQEWGQVAYNSPLHF
DNA: TGCGCCAGCAGCCAAGAGTGGGGCCAGGTAGCCTATAATTCACCCCTCCACTTT
V: TRBV4-3
J: TRBJ1-6
size: few
length: 18
D: NA

CDR3: CSARSSTGDTEAFF
DNA: TGCAGTGCTAGGTCATCGACAGGGGACACTGAAGCTTTCTTT
V: TRBV20-1
J: TRBJ1-1
size: NA
length: 14
D: TRBD1

CDR3: CASSLAPGQASEAFF
DNA: TGTGCCAGCAGCTTAGCGCCGGGTCAAGCTTCTGAAGCTTTCTTT
V: TRBV7-6
J: TRBJ1-1
size: few
length: 15
D: NA

CDR3: CASTGAVGVDQETQYF
DNA: TGTGCCAGCACCGGTGCCGTGGGGGTTGACCAAGAGACCCAGTACTTC
V: TRBV28
J: TRBJ2-5
size: many
length: 16
D: NA

CDR3: CASSPSGARTGSTEAFF
DNA: TGTGCCAGCTCACCGAGTGGTGCAAGGACAGGATCCACTGAAGCTTTCTTT
V: TRBV18
J: TRBJ1-1
size: NA
length: 17
D: TRBD1

CDR3: CASSLGPTGIYGYTF
DNA: TGTGCCAGCAGCTTAGGTCCGACAGGGATCTATGGCTACACCTTC
V: TRBV7-2
J: TRBJ1-2
size: NA
length: 15
D: TRBD1

CDR3: CASSTRGDTSYEQYF
DNA: TGTGCCAGCAGCACCCGCGGGGACACCTCCTACGAGCAGTACTTC
V: TRBV7-3
J: TRBJ2-7
size: few
length: 15
D: NA

CDR3: CSGTTGGGDTQYF
DNA: TGCAGCGGAACGACAGGGGGAGGAGATACGCAGTATTTT
V: TRBV29-1
J: TRBJ2-3
size: NA
length: 13
D: TRBD1

CDR3: CASSLGAANTDTQYF
DNA: TGTGCCAGCAGCCTTGGGGCGGCTAACACAGATACGCAGTATTTT
V: TRBV6-5
J: TRBJ2-3
size: few
length: 15
D: NA

CDR3: CASSPPLGELFF
DNA: TGTGCCAGCAGTCCGCCCCTCGGGGAGCTGTTTTTT
V: TRBV12-3/TRBV12-4
J: TRBJ2-2
size: NA
length: 12
D: NA

CDR3: CASSRQGVAEAFF
DNA: TGTGCCAGCAGCCGACAGGGGGTCGCTGAAGCTTTCTTT
V: TRBV7-2
J: TRBJ1-1
size: NA
length: 13
D: TRBD1

CDR3: CASFNPGGGSWNEQFF
DNA: TGTGCCAGCTTTAACCCCGGCGGGGGGTCGTGGAATGAGCAGTTCTTC
V: TRBV27
J: TRBJ2-1
size: many
length: 16
D: TRBD2

CDR3: CASSLAAGAGSGANVLTF
DNA: TGTGCCAGCAGCTTAGCTGCCGGGGCCGGCTCTGGGGCCAACGTCCTGACTTTC
V: TRBV7-2
J: TRBJ2-6
size: NA
length: 18
D: NA

CDR3: CAISESNGRETQYF
DNA: TGTGCCATCAGTGAGTCGAATGGAAGGGAGACCCAGTACTTC
V: TRBV10-3
J: TRBJ2-5
size: many
length: 14
D: NA

CDR3: CASSLTLASYNEQFF
DNA: TGTGCCAGCAGCTTAACCCTAGCGTCGTACAATGAGCAGTTCTTC
V: TRBV7-6
J: TRBJ2-1
size: few
length: 15
D: NA

CDR3: CASSKTGGTDTQYF
DNA: TGTGCCAGCAGCAAAACAGGGGGCACAGATACGCAGTATTTT
V: TRBV7-3
J: TRBJ2-3
size: NA
length: 14
D: TRBD1

CDR3: CASRQGGGSGANVLTF
DNA: TGTGCCAGCAGACAGGGGGGCGGCTCTGGGGCCAACGTCCTGACTTTC
V: TRBV7-9
J: TRBJ2-6
size: NA
length: 16
D: TRBD1

CDR3: CASGYEGSTEAFF
DNA: TGTGCCAGCGGGTACGAAGGAAGCACTGAAGCTTTCTTT
V: TRBV6-5
J: TRBJ1-1
size: few
length: 13
D: NA

CDR3: CSARVNLGQGFQETQYF
DNA: TGCAGTGCTAGAGTGAATCTGGGACAGGGATTCCAAGAGACCCAGTACTTC
V: TRBV20-1
J: TRBJ2-5
size: NA
length: 17
D: TRBD1

CDR3: CASSQTRTGGKDTQYF
DNA: TGCGCCAGCAGCCAGACCCGGACAGGGGGCAAAGATACGCAGTATTTT
V: TRBV4-1
J: TRBJ2-3
size: many
length: 16
D: TRBD1

CDR3: CASSYRPKALSYEQYF
DNA: TGTGCCAGCAGTTACCGCCCCAAAGCGCTCTCCTACGAGCAGTACTTC
V: TRBV6-5
J: TRBJ2-7
size: many
length: 16
D: NA

CDR3: CASSYLGGTVDTETQYF
DNA: TGTGCCAGCAGTTACTTGGGCGGGACGGTAGATACGGAGACCCAGTACTTC
V: TRBV6-5
J: TRBJ2-5
size: few
length: 17
D: NA

CDR3: CASSSVGTLQETQYF
DNA: TGTGCCAGCAGCTCGGTCGGGACTTTACAAGAGACCCAGTACTTC
V: TRBV7-2
J: TRBJ2-5
size: NA
length: 15
D: NA

CDR3: CSATAGTRDQPQHF
DNA: TGCAGTGCTACCGCTGGGACACGGGATCAGCCCCAGCATTTT
V: TRBV20-1
J: TRBJ1-5
size: NA
length: 14
D: NA